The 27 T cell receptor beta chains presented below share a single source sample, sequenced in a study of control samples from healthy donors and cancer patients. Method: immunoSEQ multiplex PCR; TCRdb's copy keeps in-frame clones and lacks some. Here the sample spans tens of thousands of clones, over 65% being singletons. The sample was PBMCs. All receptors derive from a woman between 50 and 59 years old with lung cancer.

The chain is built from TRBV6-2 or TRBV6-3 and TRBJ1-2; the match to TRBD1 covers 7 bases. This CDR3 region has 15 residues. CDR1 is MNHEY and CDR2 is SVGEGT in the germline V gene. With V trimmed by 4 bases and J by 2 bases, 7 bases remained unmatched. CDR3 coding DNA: TGTGCCAGCAGTTTAACGGGGGGACAGAACTATGGCTACACCTTC. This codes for CASSLTGGQNYGYTF.

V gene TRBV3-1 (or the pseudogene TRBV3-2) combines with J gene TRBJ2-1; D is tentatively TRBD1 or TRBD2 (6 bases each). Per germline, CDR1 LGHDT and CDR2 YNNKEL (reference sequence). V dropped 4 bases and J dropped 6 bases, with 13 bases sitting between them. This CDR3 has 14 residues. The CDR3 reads CASSPGADFNEQFF. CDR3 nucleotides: TGTGCCAGCAGCCCGGGGGCGGACTTCAATGAGCAGTTCTTC.

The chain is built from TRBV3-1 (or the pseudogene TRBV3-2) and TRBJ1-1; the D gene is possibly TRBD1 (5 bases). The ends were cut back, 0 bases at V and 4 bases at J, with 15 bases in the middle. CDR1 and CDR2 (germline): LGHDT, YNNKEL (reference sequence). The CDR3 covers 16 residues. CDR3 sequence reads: CASSQDEGRASTEAFF. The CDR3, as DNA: TGTGCCAGCAGCCAAGATGAAGGCAGGGCAAGCACTGAAGCTTTCTTT.

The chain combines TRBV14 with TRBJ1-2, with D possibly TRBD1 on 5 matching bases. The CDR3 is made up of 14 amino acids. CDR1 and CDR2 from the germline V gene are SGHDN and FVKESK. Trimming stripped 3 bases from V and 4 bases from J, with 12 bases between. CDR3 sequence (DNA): TGTGCCAGCAGCCAGGGGCAGTCTTTCTATGGCTACACCTTC. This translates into CASSQGQSFYGYTF.

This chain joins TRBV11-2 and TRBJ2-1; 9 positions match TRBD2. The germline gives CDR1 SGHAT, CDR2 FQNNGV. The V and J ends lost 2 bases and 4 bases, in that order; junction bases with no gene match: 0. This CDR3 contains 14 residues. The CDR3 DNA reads TGTGCCAGCAGCTTAACTAGCGGGTACAATGAGCAGTTCTTC. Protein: CASSLTSGYNEQFF. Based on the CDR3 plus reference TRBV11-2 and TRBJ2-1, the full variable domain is EAGVAQSPRYKIIEKRQSVAFWCNPISGHATLYWYQQILGQGPKLLIQFQNNGVVDDSQLPKDRFSAERLKGVDSTLKIQPAKLEDSAVYLCASSLTSGYNEQFFGPGTRLTVL.

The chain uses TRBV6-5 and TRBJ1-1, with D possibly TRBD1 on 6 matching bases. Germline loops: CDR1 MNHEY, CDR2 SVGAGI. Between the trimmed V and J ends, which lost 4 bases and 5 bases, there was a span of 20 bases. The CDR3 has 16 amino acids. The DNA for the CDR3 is TGTGCCAGCAGTTTAGGGTCAACAGGGAGAGGAACTGAAGCTTTCTTT. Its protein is CASSLGSTGRGTEAFF.

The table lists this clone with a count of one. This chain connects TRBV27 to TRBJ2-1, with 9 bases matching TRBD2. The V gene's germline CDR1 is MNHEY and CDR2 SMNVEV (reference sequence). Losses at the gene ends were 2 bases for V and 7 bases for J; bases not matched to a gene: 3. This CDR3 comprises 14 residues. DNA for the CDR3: TGTGCCAGCAGTTTAACGGGACTAGCAAATGAGCAGTTCTTC. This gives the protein CASSLTGLANEQFF.

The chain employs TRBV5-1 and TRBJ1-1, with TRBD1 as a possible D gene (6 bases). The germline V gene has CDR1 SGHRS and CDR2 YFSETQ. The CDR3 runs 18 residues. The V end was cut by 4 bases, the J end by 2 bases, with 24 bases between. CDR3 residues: CASSPKGGRWIENTEAFF. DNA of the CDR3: TGCGCCAGCAGCCCTAAGGGGGGGCGCTGGATCGAAAACACTGAAGCTTTCTTT.

The DNA of the CDR3 is TGTGCCAGCAGCCAACTGGGACGGGCCCAAGAGACCCAGTACTTC. This encodes CASSQLGRAQETQYF. The J gene is TRBJ2-5, the V gene TRBV7-2; D could derive from TRBD1 or TRBD2 (5 bases each). CDR1 SGHTA and CDR2 FQGNSA come from the germline V gene. Trimming took 5 bases from V and 1 from J, leaving 14 bases between them. The CDR3 has 15 amino acids.

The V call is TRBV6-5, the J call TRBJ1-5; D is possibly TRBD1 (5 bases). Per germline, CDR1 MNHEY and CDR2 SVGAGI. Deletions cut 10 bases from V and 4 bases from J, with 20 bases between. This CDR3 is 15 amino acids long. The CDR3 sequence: CAISGTVLGNQPQHF. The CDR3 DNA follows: TGTGCCATCTCCGGGACCGTCCTAGGTAATCAGCCCCAGCATTTT.

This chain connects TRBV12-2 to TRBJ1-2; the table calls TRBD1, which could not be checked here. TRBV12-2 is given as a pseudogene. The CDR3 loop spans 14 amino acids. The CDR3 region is CASRWTENCYGYTF. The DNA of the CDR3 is TGTGCAAGTCGCTGGACAGAAAACTGCTATGGCTACACCTTC.

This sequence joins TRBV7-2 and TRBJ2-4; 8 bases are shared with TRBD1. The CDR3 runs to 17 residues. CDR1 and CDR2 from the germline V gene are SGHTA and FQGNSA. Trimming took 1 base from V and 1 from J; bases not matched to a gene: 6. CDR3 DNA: TGTGCCAGCAGCTTAGGTAGACAGGGGCTGGCCAAAAACATTCAGTACTTC. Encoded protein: CASSLGRQGLAKNIQYF.

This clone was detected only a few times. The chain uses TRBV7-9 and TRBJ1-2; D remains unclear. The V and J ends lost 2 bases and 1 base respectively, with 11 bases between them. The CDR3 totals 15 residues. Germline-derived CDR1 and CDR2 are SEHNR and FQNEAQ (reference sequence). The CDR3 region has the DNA TGTGCCAGCAGCTTAAGTTCGTCTATTAACTATGGCTACACCTTC. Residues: CASSLSSSINYGYTF.

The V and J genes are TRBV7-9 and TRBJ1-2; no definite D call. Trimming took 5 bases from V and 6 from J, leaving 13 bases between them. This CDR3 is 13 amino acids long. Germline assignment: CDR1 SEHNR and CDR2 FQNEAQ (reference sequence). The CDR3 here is CASSPDGWNGYTF. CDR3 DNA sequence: TGTGCCAGCAGCCCAGATGGTTGGAATGGCTACACCTTC.

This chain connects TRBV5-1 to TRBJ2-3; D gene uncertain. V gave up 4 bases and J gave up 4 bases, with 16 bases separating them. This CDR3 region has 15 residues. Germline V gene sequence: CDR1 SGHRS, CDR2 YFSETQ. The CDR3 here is CASSVEPVFADTQYF. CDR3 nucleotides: TGCGCCAGCAGCGTGGAGCCGGTTTTCGCAGATACGCAGTATTTT.

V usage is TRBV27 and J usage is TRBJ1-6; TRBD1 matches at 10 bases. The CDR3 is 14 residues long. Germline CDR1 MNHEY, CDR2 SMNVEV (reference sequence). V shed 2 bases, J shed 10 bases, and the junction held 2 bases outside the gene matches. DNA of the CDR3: TGTGCCAGCAGTTTAGACAGGGGGCTATCACCCCTCCACTTT. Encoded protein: CASSLDRGLSPLHF.

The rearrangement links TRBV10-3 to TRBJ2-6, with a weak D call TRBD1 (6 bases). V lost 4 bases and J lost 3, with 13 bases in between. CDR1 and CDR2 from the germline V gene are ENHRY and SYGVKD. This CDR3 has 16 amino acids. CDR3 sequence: CAISAQGLRGANVLTF. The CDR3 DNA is TGTGCCATCAGTGCACAGGGTCTACGTGGGGCCAACGTCCTGACTTTC.

CDR3 DNA: TGTGCCAGCAGCTTAGGGGGTCTCGGTGCTGAAGCTTTCTTT. Protein product: CASSLGGLGAEAFF. The chain links TRBV11-2 to TRBJ1-1; D is unresolved. This CDR3 spans 14 amino acids. Germline values: CDR1 SGHAT, CDR2 FQNNGV. V shed 1 base and J shed 6 bases, with 12 bases lying between them.

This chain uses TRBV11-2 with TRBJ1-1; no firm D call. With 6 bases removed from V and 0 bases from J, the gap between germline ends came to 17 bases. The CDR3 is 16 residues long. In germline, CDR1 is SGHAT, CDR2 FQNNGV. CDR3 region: CASRTLGGRLNTEAFF. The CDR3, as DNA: TGTGCCAGCAGAACGTTAGGAGGACGGTTGAACACTGAAGCTTTCTTT.

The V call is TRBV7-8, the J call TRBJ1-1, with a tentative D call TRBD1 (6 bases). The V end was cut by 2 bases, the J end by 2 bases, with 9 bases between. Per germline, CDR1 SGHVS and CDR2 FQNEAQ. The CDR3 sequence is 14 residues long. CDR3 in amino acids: CASSLQGINTEAFF. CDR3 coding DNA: TGTGCCAGCAGCTTACAGGGGATAAACACTGAAGCTTTCTTT.

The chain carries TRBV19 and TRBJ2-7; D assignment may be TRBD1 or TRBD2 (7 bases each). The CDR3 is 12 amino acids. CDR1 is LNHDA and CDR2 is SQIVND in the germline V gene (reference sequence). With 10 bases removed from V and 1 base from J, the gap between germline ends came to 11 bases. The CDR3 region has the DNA TGTGCCACCCAGGGGGGGTCCTACGAGCAGTACTTC. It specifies CATQGGSYEQYF.

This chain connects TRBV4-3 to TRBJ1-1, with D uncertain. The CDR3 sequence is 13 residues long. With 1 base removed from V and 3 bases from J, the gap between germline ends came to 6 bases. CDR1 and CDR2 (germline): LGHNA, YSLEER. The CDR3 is CASSQARDTEAFF. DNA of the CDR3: TGCGCCAGCAGCCAAGCAAGGGACACTGAAGCTTTCTTT.

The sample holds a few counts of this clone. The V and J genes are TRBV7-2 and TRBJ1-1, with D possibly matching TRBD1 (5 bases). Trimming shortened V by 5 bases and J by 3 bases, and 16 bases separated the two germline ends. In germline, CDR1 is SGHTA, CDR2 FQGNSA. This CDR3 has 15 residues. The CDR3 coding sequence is TGTGCCAGCAGCCTAGACCAGGGAGGCTACACTGAAGCTTTCTTT. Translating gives CASSLDQGGYTEAFF. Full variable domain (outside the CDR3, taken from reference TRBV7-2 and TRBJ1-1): GAGVSQSPSNKVTEKGKDVELRCDPISGHTALYWYRQSLGQGLEFLIYFQGNSAPDKSGLPSDRFSAERTGGSVSTLTIQRTQQEDSAVYLCASSLDQGGYTEAFFGQGTRLTVV.

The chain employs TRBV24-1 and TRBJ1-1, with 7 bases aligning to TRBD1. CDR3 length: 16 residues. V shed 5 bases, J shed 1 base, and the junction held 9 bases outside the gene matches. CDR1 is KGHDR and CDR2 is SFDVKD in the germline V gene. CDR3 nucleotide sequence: TGTGCCACCAGTGGGGTCACGGCAGGGGGGAACACTGAAGCTTTCTTT. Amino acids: CATSGVTAGGNTEAFF.

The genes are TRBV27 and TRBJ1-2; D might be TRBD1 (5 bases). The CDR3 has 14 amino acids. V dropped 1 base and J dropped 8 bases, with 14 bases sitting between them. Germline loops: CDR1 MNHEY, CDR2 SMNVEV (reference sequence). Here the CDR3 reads CASSLFAREGGYTF. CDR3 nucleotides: TGTGCCAGCAGTTTATTCGCCAGGGAGGGCGGCTACACCTTC.

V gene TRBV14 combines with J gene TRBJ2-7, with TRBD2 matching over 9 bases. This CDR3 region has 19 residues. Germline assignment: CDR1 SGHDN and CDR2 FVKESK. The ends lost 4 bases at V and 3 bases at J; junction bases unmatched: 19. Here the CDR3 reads CASSRLPPGLAALYYEQYF. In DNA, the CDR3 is TGTGCCAGCAGCCGCCTTCCTCCGGGACTAGCCGCTTTATACTACGAGCAGTACTTC. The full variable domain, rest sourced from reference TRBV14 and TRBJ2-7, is EAGVTQFPSHSVIEKGQTVTLRCDPISGHDNLYWYRRVMGKEIKFLLHFVKESKQDESGMPNNRFLAERTGGTYSTLKVQPAELEDSGVYFCASSRLPPGLAALYYEQYFGPGTRLTVT.

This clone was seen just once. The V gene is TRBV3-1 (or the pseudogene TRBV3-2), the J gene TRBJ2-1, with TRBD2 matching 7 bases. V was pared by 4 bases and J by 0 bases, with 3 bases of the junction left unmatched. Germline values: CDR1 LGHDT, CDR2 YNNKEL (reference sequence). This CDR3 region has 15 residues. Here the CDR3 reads CASSPSGSSYNEQFF. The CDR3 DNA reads TGTGCCAGCAGCCCTAGCGGTAGCTCCTACAATGAGCAGTTCTTC.